The sequence of this TCR beta chain was determined in a study of blood T cells in healthy people across ages. Primers used in a second PCR of roughly 6 to 11 cycles were a sample-barcoded 5' primer and a J-beta primer mix. Each cDNA molecule carried a tag from a template-switch adaptor that contained 12 random nucleotides. Researchers report that each sample yielded at least 2.5 million CDR3-containing paired-end reads. Each CDR3 protein gets one entry after TCRdb re-called the 5' RACE reads with MiXCR. The table has 800,000 to 950,000 distinct CDR3 sequences, 25% to 30% seen once. Trimming removed 0 bases at V and 5 bases at J, with 22 bases between. CDR1 and CDR2 (germline): SGHTA, FQGNSA. The CDR3 is 18 residues long. The same sample was also used in a study of T cells of mothers and their children. That work contributes: In related and unrelated pairs alike, thymic selection shapes TCR recombination output, with inherited differences minor.

This TCR came from a middle-aged woman in good health. The chain uses TRBV7-2 and TRBJ1-2; no clear D gene. The material sequenced was blood. The CDR3 sequence: CASSLASGSPPGSYGYTF. The CDR3 DNA reads TGTGCCAGCAGCTTAGCGAGTGGCAGTCCTCCGGGTAGTTATGGCTACACCTTC. The full variable domain, in which reference TRBV7-2 and TRBJ1-2 provide the parts outside the CDR3, is GAGVSQSPSNKVTEKGKDVELRCDPISGHTALYWYRQSLGQGLEFLIYFQGNSAPDKSGLPSDRFSAERTGGSVSTLTIQRTQQEDSAVYLCASSLASGSPPGSYGYTFGSGTRLTVV.